This entry describes one TCR beta chain. Which antigen it targets is not known. No much larger clone exists at a distance of one base, and base qualities are not known. The record originates from a study of blood T cells in healthy people across ages (dated by TCRdb to 2014 to 2015). Describing the broader study: Template switching captured roughly one uniquely barcoded TCR beta cDNA molecule per two T cells in model experiments. Age-related changes in TCR beta repertoire diversity were measured in the study by deep sequencing normalized with unique cDNA molecular identifiers. The donors were divided into four age groups: young (average about 15 years), middle-aged (about 40), aged (approximately 64) and long-lived (nearly 85). To avoid experimental bias, donors of different ages were spread randomly across the sequencing lanes. For two donors (one aged 18 to 29 and one aged 80 or older), the study analyzed two additional independent replicas of 1 million unique cDNA reads from the same blood draw.

Trimming leaves V shorter by 5 bases and J shorter by 7 bases, with the junction holding 7 bases beyond the gene matches. The CDR3, from cysteine to phenylalanine, totals 14 residues. Of all the DNA, just the CDR3 is kept, 42 bases in frame from base 1. CDR1 is given as MDHEN and CDR2 as SYDVKM, both from the germline V gene. Donors were roughly 40 systemically healthy Caucasian individuals from Russia aged about 6 to 100 years. Approximately 9.3 milliliters of peripheral blood were drawn from each donor into EDTA-treated Vacutainer tubes. Ficoll-Paque density-gradient centrifugation was used to isolate PBMCs, with at least 6 million per sample. Trizol reagent was used to extract total RNA from the PBMCs, yielding at least 6 micrograms per sample. For every donor, an aliquot of PBMCs went through flow cytometry to measure the percentages of naive CD45RAhigh/CD27high T cells. What the study reported, not specific to this receptor: The long-lived group showed more naive CD4+ T cells, fewer expanded clones and increased TCR diversity than the aged group, suggesting age selection. Because profiling used bulk unsorted PBMCs, naive and antigen-experienced compartments could not be compared conclusively. As age increased, observed TCR beta diversity per million T cells dropped in a roughly linear way, and a significant reduction was already evident by age about 36. A strong correlation was found between observed TCR beta diversity and the percentage of naive T cells measured by flow cytometry. Estimates of total diversity based on one million sequenced T cells were considered lower bounds and underestimates. Because the CMV infection status of the donors was unknown, age-related changes in expanded clonotypes may potentially have been confounded.

Library preparation was by 5' RACE. TCRdb records Illumina HiSeq 2500 as the sequencer. A second about 7 to 12 cycle PCR used a sample-barcoded 5' primer and a J-beta primer mix. A unique molecular identifier was introduced onto each TCR beta cDNA molecule by a template-switch 5' adaptor carrying 12 random nucleotides. At least 2.5 million CDR3-containing paired-end reads were obtained from each sample. First-strand cDNA was synthesized from all RNA with the Mint cDNA synthesis kit, primed by a TRBC-specific oligonucleotide. Following uracil-DNA glycosylase treatment, all cDNA underwent a first 18-cycle PCR with the universal primers M1SS and BC2_uni_R. From the authors' description of their analysis: For normalization, 1 million high-quality reads, each with a distinct molecular identifier, were randomly selected from each sample. Instead of being binned into consensus sequences, reads with shared molecular identifiers were discarded. MiTCR, with a Q25 quality threshold and the strictest error-elimination algorithm, was used for CDR3 identification, clonotype clustering and error correction. Lower-bound total TCR beta diversity was estimated with a nonparametric unseen species model using Euler transformation. TCRdb reanalyzed the raw reads on its own, using fastp at Q25 for trimming and MiXCR for clone calling, and kept in-frame beta chains. Every entry covers one CDR3 protein and lists the most common genes and DNA from its rows. The V and J calls and clone size are TCRdb's, not the authors'. A total of about 1.8 million distinct CDR3 sequences appear in this sample, about 49% of them only once. Roughly 2% of the sample is taken by the ten largest.

Sequencing used blood. The sequence joins TRBV28 to TRBJ1-2, with TRBD1 identical over 10 junction bases. This TCR was sampled from a woman between 35 and 50 years old in good health. For the CDR3, the sequence is CASSAGTGVFGYTF. The bases are TGTGCCAGCAGTGCCGGGACAGGGGTCTTTGGCTACACCTTC.